The 19 T cell receptor beta chains presented below share a single source sample, sequenced in a study of OX40 agonist ivuxolimab in advanced cancers. Assay: immunoSEQ multiplex PCR; the TCRdb copy retains only in-frame clones and omits some. Here the sample spans tens of thousands of clones, approximately 86% being singletons. The input for sequencing was CD4+ or CD8+ T cells sorted from blood, taken in a trial of the OX40 agonist ivuxolimab. The receptors were sampled from an adult with an advanced solid tumor such as melanoma, head and neck, liver or kidney cancer.

The chain combines TRBV7-8 with TRBJ2-4; TRBD1 is a possible D gene (6 bases). The CDR3 sequence is 13 residues long. The germline gives CDR1 SGHVS, CDR2 FQNEAQ. Trimming took 5 bases from V and 6 from J, leaving 11 bases between them. This chain's CDR3 is CASSTTGLNIQYF. The CDR3 DNA reads TGTGCCAGCAGCACGACAGGATTAAACATTCAGTACTTC.

This clone was detected once. V gene TRBV18 combines with J gene TRBJ2-2; D gene unclear. Trimming stripped 5 bases from V and 2 bases from J, with 6 bases between. CDR3 length equals 13 residues. In germline, CDR1 is KGHSH, CDR2 LQKENI. The CDR3 DNA reads TGTGCCAGCTCAAGGAGAAACACCGGGGAGCTGTTTTTT. Protein: CASSRRNTGELFF.

The rearrangement joins TRBV15 to TRBJ2-1, with TRBD2 as a possible D gene (6 bases). This CDR3 is built from 13 residues. The V gene's germline CDR1 is LNHNV and CDR2 YYDKDF (reference sequence). Trimming shortened V by 0 bases and J by 14 bases, and 14 bases separated the two germline ends. The CDR3 DNA reads TGTGCCACCAGCAGAGAATCTTGGAGGGTAGAGTTCTTC. Translation: CATSRESWRVEFF.

The chain links TRBV5-4 to TRBJ2-1, with TRBD2 identical over 7 bases. This CDR3 has 16 amino acids. V gave up 6 bases and J gave up 7 bases; unmatched junction bases: 16. Germline V lookup: CDR1 SGHNT, CDR2 YYREEE (reference sequence). Here the CDR3 reads CASTGMGRRERNEQFF. CDR3 bases: TGTGCCAGCACCGGTATGGGACGGCGGGAGAGGAATGAGCAGTTCTTC.

V gene TRBV28 combines with J gene TRBJ2-5; D gene uncertain. From germline, CDR1 is MDHEN and CDR2 SYDVKM. The CDR3 has 12 amino acids. V shed 3 bases and J shed 5 bases, with 7 bases lying between them. CDR3 in amino acids: CASSLGVETQYF. CDR3 bases: TGTGCCAGCAGTTTGGGTGTCGAGACCCAGTACTTC.

The chain joins TRBV4-3 to TRBJ2-7; maybe TRBD2 (6 bases). This CDR3 has 16 amino acids. The V end was cut by 4 bases, the J end by 2 bases, with 18 bases between. CDR1 is LGHNA and CDR2 is YSLEER in the germline V gene. CDR3 sequence reads: CASSRLGDGEAYEQYF. The DNA of the CDR3 is TGCGCCAGCAGCCGACTAGGAGACGGGGAGGCCTACGAGCAGTACTTC.

This chain connects TRBV11-3 to TRBJ2-2; no clear D. The V gene lost 3 bases and the J gene lost 0 bases, with 5 bases spanning the gap. The CDR3 contains 14 residues. Germline CDR1 and CDR2: SGHNT and YENEEA. The chain's CDR3 is CASSLNANTGELFF. CDR3 DNA: TGTGCCAGCAGCTTGAACGCGAACACCGGGGAGCTGTTTTTT.

The chain links TRBV28 to TRBJ1-2; weak D call: TRBD1 (6 bases). Germline V CDR1 and CDR2: MDHEN, SYDVKM. This CDR3 contains 15 residues. Trimming removed 7 bases from V and 4 bases from J, with 19 bases in between. The CDR3 here is CASKNRERVFYGYTF. The CDR3, as DNA: TGTGCCAGCAAAAACAGGGAGAGAGTCTTCTATGGCTACACCTTC.

The rearrangement links TRBV7-9 to TRBJ2-1; 8 bases match TRBD2. Germline CDR1 and CDR2: SEHNR and FQNEAQ (reference sequence). The CDR3 consists of 15 residues. J gave up 2 bases and V 8 bases, and 8 bases lay outside the gene matches. In DNA, the CDR3 is TGTGCCAGCCCTGAAAGCGGGAGCACCTACAATGAGCAGTTCTTC. Amino acids: CASPESGSTYNEQFF.

This clone was observed a handful of times. CDR3 DNA sequence: TGTGCCAGCAGCTCCATGGACAGGGTAGGGACTGAAGCTTTCTTT. As protein: CASSSMDRVGTEAFF. V gene TRBV5-6 combines with J gene TRBJ1-1; 8 nucleotides match TRBD1. Germline V gene sequence: CDR1 SGHDT, CDR2 YYEEEE. The CDR3 covers 15 residues. V was pared by 3 bases and J by 5 bases, with 9 bases of the junction left unmatched.

The chain's CDR3 is CASSPNYEQYF. The CDR3 nucleotides read TGTGCCAGCAGCCCTAACTACGAGCAGTACTTC. This rearrangement joins TRBV11-2 to TRBJ2-7, with unresolved D. The CDR3 sequence is 11 residues long. The germline V and J ends were trimmed by 5 bases and 3 bases, with 5 bases remaining between them. CDR1 and CDR2 (germline): SGHAT, FQNNGV.

In this sample, this clone is medium-sized. The chain uses TRBV27 and TRBJ2-7, with a tentative D call TRBD2 (6 bases). Trimming shortened V by 1 base and J by 4 bases, and 8 bases separated the two germline ends. Germline-derived CDR1 and CDR2 are MNHEY and SMNVEV (reference sequence). CDR3 size: 13 residues. This CDR3 reads CASSLLRGYEQYF. The CDR3 region has the DNA TGTGCCAGCAGTTTATTGCGGGGTTACGAGCAGTACTTC.

The genes are TRBV2 and TRBJ1-2; D uncertain. Deletions cut 2 bases from V and 5 bases from J, with 6 bases between. The CDR3 runs to 12 residues. CDR1 SNHLY and CDR2 FYNNEI come from the germline V gene. CDR3 nucleotides: TGTGCCAGCAGTGAATCCGGGTATGGCTACACCTTC. Amino acids: CASSESGYGYTF.

This clone was seen just once. The V call is TRBV2, the J call TRBJ1-1; a weak D match, TRBD1 (6 bases). Germline CDR1 is SNHLY and CDR2 is FYNNEI. The CDR3 totals 13 residues. V was trimmed by 5 bases and J by 1 base, leaving 8 bases between them. The CDR3 here is CASSLQGNTEAFF. The DNA for the CDR3 is TGTGCCAGCAGTTTACAGGGGAACACTGAAGCTTTCTTT.

This clone was observed a single time. This chain connects TRBV6-5 to TRBJ1-2; 8 bases fit TRBD1. This CDR3 is 14 amino acids long. Unmatched junction bases numbered 6, after V lost 6 bases and J lost 3 bases. Germline-derived CDR1 and CDR2 are MNHEY and SVGAGI. The CDR3 loop is CASRPPTGDYGYTF. DNA for the CDR3: TGTGCCAGCAGACCGCCGACAGGGGACTATGGCTACACCTTC.

This chain uses TRBV29-1 with TRBJ2-5; the D is unclear. Germline-derived CDR1 and CDR2 are SQVTM and ANQGSEA. V lost 4 bases and J 5 bases, leaving 11 bases between the germline ends. There are 12 residues in the CDR3. The CDR3 DNA reads as TGCAGCGTTGTAGTAGGGATCGAGACCCAGTACTTC. This encodes CSVVVGIETQYF.

V usage is TRBV28 and J usage is TRBJ1-2; tentative D call: TRBD1 (6 bases). Trimming pared 5 bases from V and 6 bases from J, leaving 16 bases between. Germline values: CDR1 MDHEN, CDR2 SYDVKM. The CDR3 consists of 14 residues. The CDR3 bases are TGTGCCAGCAGTCCCGGACAGCGTACTGATGGCTACACCTTC. This encodes CASSPGQRTDGYTF.

This clone came up a few times. The genes are TRBV5-4 and TRBJ2-7, with 7 bases that match TRBD2. The CDR3 is 13 amino acids. V shed 0 bases and J 8 bases; nucleotides not matched to a gene: 5. In germline, CDR1 is SGHNT, CDR2 YYREEE (reference sequence). The CDR3 DNA reads TGTGCCAGCAGCTTGGGGGCGGGGGAAAAGCAGTACTTC. Its translation is CASSLGAGEKQYF.

V usage is TRBV7-2 and J usage is TRBJ1-5, with D unresolved. Trimming left V 5 bases short and J 3 bases short, with 8 bases between. There are 13 residues in the CDR3. CDR1 is SGHTA and CDR2 is FQGNSA in the germline V gene. CDR3 region: CASSRSNNQPQHF. Written as DNA, the CDR3 is TGTGCCAGCAGCCGATCGAACAATCAGCCCCAGCATTTT.